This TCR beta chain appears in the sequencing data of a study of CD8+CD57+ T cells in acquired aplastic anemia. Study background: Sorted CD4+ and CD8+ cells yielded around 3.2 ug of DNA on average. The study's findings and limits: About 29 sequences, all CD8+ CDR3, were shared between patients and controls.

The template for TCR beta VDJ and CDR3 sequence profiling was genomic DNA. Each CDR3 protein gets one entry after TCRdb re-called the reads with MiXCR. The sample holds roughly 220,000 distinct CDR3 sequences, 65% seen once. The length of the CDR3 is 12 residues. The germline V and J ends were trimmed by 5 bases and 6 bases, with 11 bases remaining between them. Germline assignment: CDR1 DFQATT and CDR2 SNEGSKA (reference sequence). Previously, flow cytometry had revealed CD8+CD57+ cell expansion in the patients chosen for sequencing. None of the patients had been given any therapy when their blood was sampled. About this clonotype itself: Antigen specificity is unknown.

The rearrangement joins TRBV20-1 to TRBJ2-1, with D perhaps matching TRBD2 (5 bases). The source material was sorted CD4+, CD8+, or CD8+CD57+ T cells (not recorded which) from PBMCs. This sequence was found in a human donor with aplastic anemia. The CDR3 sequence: CSAPRTSNEQFF. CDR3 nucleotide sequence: TGCAGTGCTCCTCGTACTAGCAATGAGCAGTTCTTC.